The rows below give T cell receptor beta chains drawn from one sample of a study of cytomegalovirus exposure and HLA in healthy donors. Some clones are missing from TCRdb's copy, which holds only in-frame ones; the method was immunoSEQ multiplex PCR. The table records more than 150,000 clones, around 79% of them present only once. The material sequenced was PBMCs. Receptors originate from a man in his forties or fifties in good health and CMV-seropositive. Both conserved end residues are part of each CDR3. The D gene is left open where the match is weak. Clone size is shown for a subset of rows, as once, few, many or a class of expanded clone.

v_gene: TRBV2
j_gene: TRBJ1-1
d_gene: .
abundance: .
CDR3aa: CASRPPGTGGMNTEAFF
CDR3nt: TGTGCCAGCAGACCCCCCGGCACGGGGGGGATGAACACTGAAGCTTTCTTT

v_gene: TRBV18
j_gene: TRBJ2-6
d_gene: .
abundance: .
CDR3aa: CASSPSRSGANVLTF
CDR3nt: TGTGCCAGCTCCCCCAGCAGGTCTGGGGCCAACGTCCTGACTTTC

v_gene: TRBV5-1
j_gene: TRBJ2-2
d_gene: .
abundance: .
CDR3aa: CASRPGTSWAGELFF
CDR3nt: TGCGCCAGCCGACCGGGGACAAGTTGGGCCGGGGAGCTGTTTTTT

v_gene: TRBV2
j_gene: TRBJ2-4
d_gene: .
abundance: .
CDR3aa: CASRQGYIQYF
CDR3nt: TGTGCCAGCAGGCAGGGTTACATTCAGTACTTC

v_gene: TRBV2
j_gene: TRBJ2-5
d_gene: .
abundance: .
CDR3aa: CASSQEGVTQETQYF
CDR3nt: TGTGCCAGCAGCCAAGAGGGGGTAACCCAAGAGACCCAGTACTTC

v_gene: TRBV12-5
j_gene: TRBJ2-1
d_gene: .
abundance: few
CDR3aa: CASASTETSSYNEQFF
CDR3nt: TGTGCTAGTGCTTCGACAGAGACCAGCTCCTACAATGAGCAGTTCTTC

v_gene: TRBV5-1
j_gene: TRBJ1-3
d_gene: TRBD1
abundance: .
CDR3aa: CASSQQPATGSSGNTIYF
CDR3nt: TGCGCCAGCAGCCAACAACCTGCGACAGGGAGCTCTGGAAACACCATATATTTT

v_gene: TRBV7-9
j_gene: TRBJ1-1
d_gene: .
abundance: .
CDR3aa: CSSSPRSTEFEAFF
CDR3nt: TGTTCCAGCAGCCCCCGATCGACAGAATTTGAAGCTTTCTTT

v_gene: TRBV30
j_gene: TRBJ2-3
d_gene: TRBD2
abundance: few
CDR3aa: CASPTGTSGGASTDTQYF
CDR3nt: TGTGCCAGCCCCACCGGGACTAGCGGGGGGGCTAGCACAGATACGCAGTATTTT

v_gene: TRBV19
j_gene: TRBJ2-1
d_gene: TRBD1
abundance: .
CDR3aa: CASIAGGQVWNEQFF
CDR3nt: TGTGCCAGTATTGCAGGGGGTCAGGTGTGGAATGAGCAGTTCTTC

v_gene: TRBV19
j_gene: TRBJ2-1
d_gene: TRBD2
abundance: .
CDR3aa: CASSMGGVSYNEQFF
CDR3nt: TGTGCCAGTAGTATGGGGGGGGTCTCCTACAATGAGCAGTTCTTC

v_gene: TRBV5-6
j_gene: TRBJ1-4
d_gene: TRBD1
abundance: .
CDR3aa: CASSAGQGATSMGEKLFF
CDR3nt: TGTGCCAGCAGCGCGGGACAGGGGGCGACGTCCATGGGTGAAAAACTGTTTTTT

v_gene: TRBV6-5
j_gene: TRBJ1-6
d_gene: .
abundance: .
CDR3aa: CASSEVWGSAPLHF
CDR3nt: TGTGCCAGCAGTGAAGTTTGGGGCTCAGCACCCCTCCACTTT

v_gene: TRBV2
j_gene: TRBJ2-5
d_gene: .
abundance: once
CDR3aa: CASSKEDGETQYF
CDR3nt: TGTGCCAGCAGTAAGGAGGATGGGGAGACCCAGTACTTC

v_gene: TRBV2
j_gene: TRBJ2-3
d_gene: TRBD2
abundance: .
CDR3aa: CASSLTSGADTQYF
CDR3nt: TGTGCCAGCAGTCTGACTAGCGGGGCAGATACGCAGTATTTT

v_gene: TRBV5-1
j_gene: TRBJ2-1
d_gene: TRBD2
abundance: .
CDR3aa: CASSLSAAGDIEQFF
CDR3nt: TGCGCCAGCAGCTTGTCCGCGGCGGGGGATATTGAGCAGTTCTTC

v_gene: TRBV5-6
j_gene: TRBJ1-6
d_gene: TRBD1
abundance: .
CDR3aa: CASSLYQTGYNSPLHF
CDR3nt: TGTGCCAGCAGCTTATATCAGACAGGGTACAATTCACCCCTCCACTTT

v_gene: TRBV28
j_gene: TRBJ1-1
d_gene: .
abundance: .
CDR3aa: CASSLTGTGLTEAFF
CDR3nt: TGTGCCAGCAGTTTGACCGGAACAGGCCTCACTGAAGCTTTCTTT

v_gene: TRBV30
j_gene: TRBJ1-6
d_gene: TRBD1
abundance: .
CDR3aa: CAWSRMAGGSPLHF
CDR3nt: TGTGCCTGGAGTAGGATGGCAGGGGGTTCACCCCTCCACTTT

v_gene: TRBV6-1
j_gene: TRBJ2-3
d_gene: .
abundance: few
CDR3aa: CASSDNTQYF
CDR3nt: TGTGCCAGCAGCGACAATACGCAGTATTTT

v_gene: TRBV11-2
j_gene: TRBJ2-2
d_gene: .
abundance: .
CDR3aa: CASSLDIVPTGELFF
CDR3nt: TGTGCCAGCAGCTTAGATATCGTCCCCACCGGGGAGCTGTTTTTT

v_gene: TRBV6-1
j_gene: TRBJ2-1
d_gene: .
abundance: once
CDR3aa: CASSEGWAGTYNEQFF
CDR3nt: TGTGCCAGCAGTGAAGGATGGGCAGGTACTTACAATGAGCAGTTCTTC

v_gene: TRBV13
j_gene: TRBJ2-7
d_gene: TRBD2
abundance: .
CDR3aa: CASSSLGGGSYEQYF
CDR3nt: TGTGCCAGCAGCTCCCTCGGCGGGGGCTCCTACGAGCAGTACTTC

v_gene: TRBV27
j_gene: TRBJ1-2
d_gene: TRBD1
abundance: .
CDR3aa: CASSTRQGTALFGYTF
CDR3nt: TGTGCCAGCAGTACGCGACAGGGGACGGCTCTTTTTGGCTACACCTTC

v_gene: TRBV5-4
j_gene: TRBJ1-2
d_gene: .
abundance: .
CDR3aa: CASSLDGNYGYTF
CDR3nt: TGTGCCAGCAGCTTGGACGGGAACTATGGCTACACCTTC

v_gene: TRBV7-9
j_gene: TRBJ2-2
d_gene: .
abundance: .
CDR3aa: CASSLTGTGELFF
CDR3nt: TGTGCCAGCAGCTTGACAGGAACCGGGGAGCTGTTTTTT

v_gene: TRBV13
j_gene: TRBJ1-1
d_gene: .
abundance: .
CDR3aa: CASRSGTTEAFF
CDR3nt: TGTGCCAGCCGATCGGGAACCACTGAAGCTTTCTTT

v_gene: TRBV5-4
j_gene: TRBJ1-2
d_gene: .
abundance: .
CDR3aa: CASKYPGFYGYTF
CDR3nt: TGTGCCAGCAAATACCCCGGGTTTTATGGCTACACCTTC

v_gene: TRBV30
j_gene: TRBJ2-1
d_gene: .
abundance: .
CDR3aa: CAWSVQGNEQFF
CDR3nt: TGTGCCTGGAGTGTACAGGGTAATGAGCAGTTCTTC

v_gene: TRBV18
j_gene: TRBJ2-7
d_gene: TRBD2
abundance: .
CDR3aa: CASSPSGGANYEQYF
CDR3nt: TGTGCCAGCTCACCGAGCGGGGGGGCCAATTACGAGCAGTACTTC

v_gene: TRBV28
j_gene: TRBJ2-5
d_gene: .
abundance: .
CDR3aa: CASSSPETQYF
CDR3nt: TGTGCCAGCAGTTCCCCGGAGACCCAGTACTTC

v_gene: TRBV5-1
j_gene: TRBJ1-2
d_gene: .
abundance: .
CDR3aa: CASSLVPGGGYTF
CDR3nt: TGCGCCAGCAGCTTGGTCCCGGGGGGTGGCTACACCTTC

v_gene: TRBV5-1
j_gene: TRBJ1-2
d_gene: .
abundance: few
CDR3aa: CASSFGTSYGYTF
CDR3nt: TGCGCCAGCAGCTTTGGCACCTCCTATGGCTACACCTTC

v_gene: TRBV7-6
j_gene: TRBJ2-5
d_gene: .
abundance: .
CDR3aa: CASSRVASVETQYF
CDR3nt: TGTGCCAGCAGCCGAGTGGCTAGCGTGGAGACCCAGTACTTC

v_gene: TRBV28
j_gene: TRBJ2-5
d_gene: TRBD1
abundance: .
CDR3aa: CASSLSGTAEETQYF
CDR3nt: TGTGCCAGCAGTTTGTCCGGGACAGCAGAAGAGACCCAGTACTTC

v_gene: TRBV2
j_gene: TRBJ1-5
d_gene: TRBD1
abundance: .
CDR3aa: CASSYRLGQGTNQPQHF
CDR3nt: TGTGCCAGCAGTTATCGACTAGGACAGGGGACAAATCAGCCCCAGCATTTT

v_gene: TRBV9
j_gene: TRBJ2-2
d_gene: .
abundance: .
CDR3aa: CASSVAGNTGELFF
CDR3nt: TGTGCCAGCAGCGTAGCCGGGAACACCGGGGAGCTGTTTTTT

v_gene: TRBV2
j_gene: TRBJ1-6
d_gene: TRBD1
abundance: .
CDR3aa: CASSGQVDNSPLHF
CDR3nt: TGTGCCAGCAGCGGACAGGTCGATAATTCACCCCTCCACTTT

v_gene: TRBV4-3
j_gene: TRBJ2-3
d_gene: TRBD1
abundance: .
CDR3aa: CASSQGVDRGLDTQYF
CDR3nt: TGCGCCAGCAGCCAAGGGGTGGACAGGGGGCTGGATACGCAGTATTTT

v_gene: TRBV7-9
j_gene: TRBJ2-5
d_gene: .
abundance: .
CDR3aa: CASSSPKEGPETQYF
CDR3nt: TGTGCCAGCAGCTCCCCAAAGGAGGGTCCAGAGACCCAGTACTTC

v_gene: TRBV21-1
j_gene: TRBJ1-1
d_gene: .
abundance: .
CDR3aa: CASSPRSRDRVATEAFF
CDR3nt: TGTGCCAGCAGCCCCCGGAGTAGGGACAGGGTCGCCACTGAAGCTTTCTTT

v_gene: TRBV6-1
j_gene: TRBJ2-2
d_gene: TRBD1
abundance: few
CDR3aa: CASRETGSAGELFF
CDR3nt: TGTGCCAGCAGGGAGACAGGGTCCGCCGGGGAGCTGTTTTTT

v_gene: TRBV11-3
j_gene: TRBJ2-5
d_gene: TRBD1
abundance: .
CDR3aa: CASSLFTGGGETQYF
CDR3nt: TGTGCCAGCAGCTTGTTTACAGGGGGCGGGGAGACCCAGTACTTC